Listed below are T cell receptor beta chains from one sample, sequenced in a study of spatial heterogeneity in lung cancer. TCRdb re-called the 5' RACE reads through MiXCR, storing one row per CDR3 protein. The sample contains 95,000 to 130,000 distinct CDR3 sequences, 12% of which appear only once. The sequencing used PBMCs, collected at follow-up. All receptors derive from a male donor with early-stage non-small cell lung cancer. Each CDR3 is given with its conserved first and last residue. A D gene is named only where the DNA matches it firmly. Rows give clone size only sometimes, using once, few, many, or a class for an expanded clone.

J	V	D	size	DNA	CDR3
TRBJ1-6	TRBV9	.	many	TGTGCCAGCAGCGTAGATCGGACGAATAATTCACCCCTCCACTTT	CASSVDRTNNSPLHF
TRBJ1-4	TRBV6-6	TRBD1	once	TGTGCCTGCAGTAACCGGAGGACAGGGGCAACTAATGAAAAACTGTTTTTT	CACSNRRTGATNEKLFF
TRBJ2-3	TRBV7-8	.	many	TGTGCCAGCAGCCTATCGGGTCAGCGGGCAGATACGCAGTATTTT	CASSLSGQRADTQYF
TRBJ1-4	TRBV19	TRBD1	few	TGTGCCAGTAGTCAAGGTGGGACAGGGAATGAAAAACTGTTTTTT	CASSQGGTGNEKLFF
TRBJ2-7	TRBV3-1	.	.	TGTGCCAGCAGCCAAGGACAAAGGGGCCTTGAGCAGTACTTC	CASSQGQRGLEQYF
TRBJ2-3	TRBV30	.	.	TGTGCCTGGAGCGCGGGGCAGGGGGCAGATACGCAGTATTTT	CAWSAGQGADTQYF
TRBJ2-3	TRBV7-6	.	.	TGTGCCAGCAGCACCCCACGGGGGACGCCAGATACGCAGTATTTT	CASSTPRGTPDTQYF
TRBJ2-5	TRBV10-3	TRBD1	many	TGTGCCATCAGTCGGGACAGGGGGACCCAGTACTTC	CAISRDRGTQYF
TRBJ1-1	TRBV4-2	TRBD1	few	TGTGCCAGCAGATACAGGGGCACGGGCACTGAAGCTTTCTTT	CASRYRGTGTEAFF
TRBJ2-4	TRBV11-2	.	.	TGTGCCAGCAGCTTAGATAGAAACATTCAGTACTTC	CASSLDRNIQYF
TRBJ2-2	TRBV7-2	.	few	TGTGCCAGCAGCTGGGGTCTGAACACCGGGGAGCTGTTTTTT	CASSWGLNTGELFF
TRBJ1-2	TRBV6-5	TRBD1	few	TGTGCCAGCAGACGACAGGGGGAGGGTGGCTACACCTTC	CASRRQGEGGYTF
TRBJ2-1	TRBV15	TRBD2	.	TGTGCCACCAGCAGAGTACTAGCGGGGGGAAAGGATGAGCAGTTCTTC	CATSRVLAGGKDEQFF
TRBJ1-6	TRBV10-3	.	many	TGTGCCACCGGCAATAGGGGGGATTCACCCCTCCACTTT	CATGNRGDSPLHF